The clone carrying this TCR beta chain was seen a handful of times. As yet, its antigen is unknown. This entry comes from a study of T cells in Graves' hyperthyroidism and ophthalmopathy. Germline V gives CDR1 SGHRS, CDR2 YFSETQ. This CDR3 has 14 amino acids. V was pared by 4 bases and J by 4 bases, with 13 bases between. Study results and limitations: Ophthalmopathy and stable hyperthyroidism were separated by a 13 V-J model. Appearing also in blood were most of the thyroid clonotypes expanded above 0.001. The model forecast ophthalmopathy, anticipating it by a median 6.5 months before onset.

Diagnoses were made from clinical symptoms, serum measures (thyroxine and TRAb), thyroid ultrasound and orbital computed tomography. RNA transcripts served as the template for amplifying TCR beta CDR3 regions. Using the HTBI primer set, a first-round RT-PCR was run on the TCR CDR3. TCRdb analysed the multiplex PCR reads with MiXCR anew, one entry per CDR3 protein. The sample holds hundreds of thousands of distinct CDR3 sequences, more than 14% seen once. The sequence was obtained from a woman in her forties or fifties with Graves' ophthalmopathy. The chain employs TRBV5-1 and TRBJ2-3; D possibly corresponds to TRBD1 (6 bases). Material: blood. The CDR3 reads CASSINGQSDTQYF. CDR3 sequence (DNA): TGCGCCAGCAGCATCAACGGACAGTCAGATACGCAGTATTTT.